A few counts support the clone carrying this T cell receptor beta chain. Its antigen remains unknown. The V and J ends lost 0 bases and 3 bases respectively, with 19 bases between them. The CDR3 spans 18 residues. In germline, CDR1 is SGHRS, CDR2 YFSETQ. This record comes from a study of T cell responses to AZD1222 COVID-19 vaccine. Whole-study results and caveats: Repertoires were obtained only post-peak T cell response. A reported finding is that nearly half of spike-specific TCRs target unmutated variant regions. Possibly, clonal diversity was underestimated; donors were largely white British and included more females. Baseline antibody screening turned up just five to seven seropositive AZD1222 recipients.

The protocol was immunoSEQ multiplex PCR, while the TCRdb copy is restricted to in-frame clones and leaves out a portion. The sample has approximately 120,000 clones, 87% seen once. This sample comprised peripheral blood, obtained on day 0 of AZD1222 vaccination. The chain is built from TRBV5-1 and TRBJ2-1; the D is unclear. The sequence was obtained from an adult in good health. The CDR3 sequence is CASSLGVKTQYNYNEQFF. CDR3 nucleotide sequence: TGCGCCAGCAGCTTGGGGGTTAAAACGCAGTACAACTACAATGAGCAGTTCTTC.